Presented here are 32 T cell receptor beta chains from one specimen sequenced in a study of siplizumab effects on memory and regulatory T cells. Clones were sequenced by immunoSEQ multiplex PCR, and TCRdb holds only the in-frame ones, with some missing. Counted here are over 85,000 clones, around 95% occurring once; the ten biggest clones make up roughly 0.031%. The specimen was naive CD4+ T cells sorted from blood. These receptors all come from a human donor in good health.

The CDR3: CAWEAGGNTIYF. The DNA for the CDR3 is TGTGCCTGGGAGGCGGGGGGAAACACCATATATTTT. V usage is TRBV30 and J usage is TRBJ1-3; D is uncertain. The CDR3 has 12 residues. CDR1 GTSNPN and CDR2 SVGIG come from the germline V gene (reference sequence). V was shortened by 5 bases and J by 4 bases, with 9 bases between the two germline ends. Drawing the rest from reference TRBV30 and TRBJ1-3, the complete variable domain is SQTIHQWPATLVQPVGSPLSLECTVEGTSNPNLYWYRQAAGRGLQLLFYSVGIGQISSEVPQNLSASRPQDRQFILSSKKLLLSDSGFYLCAWEAGGNTIYFGEGSWLTVV.

This chain connects TRBV7-2 to TRBJ1-2; D call uncertain. Per the germline V gene, CDR1 is SGHTA and CDR2 is FQGNSA. CDR3 length: 15 residues. V dropped 5 bases and J dropped 5 bases, with 18 bases sitting between them. DNA of the CDR3: TGTGCCAGCAGCGGACGACGGAGGATATGGTATGGCTACACCTTC. This encodes CASSGRRRIWYGYTF. The whole variable domain, filled in from reference TRBV7-2 and TRBJ1-2, reads GAGVSQSPSNKVTEKGKDVELRCDPISGHTALYWYRQSLGQGLEFLIYFQGNSAPDKSGLPSDRFSAERTGGSVSTLTIQRTQQEDSAVYLCASSGRRRIWYGYTFGSGTRLTVV.

DNA of the CDR3: TGTGCCAGCACCCTCAGAGGGTGGTCTAATGAAAAACTGTTTTTT. Its protein is CASTLRGWSNEKLFF. The chain employs TRBV28 and TRBJ1-4, with D unclear. The CDR3 is made up of 15 amino acids. V dropped 7 bases and J dropped 3 bases, with 15 bases sitting between them. The V gene's germline CDR1 is MDHEN and CDR2 SYDVKM.

The rearrangement uses TRBV4-2 and TRBJ1-5; D uncertain. V was trimmed by 0 bases and J by 3 bases, leaving 9 bases between them. The CDR3 is made up of 15 amino acids. Germline V lookup: CDR1 LGHNA, CDR2 YNFKEQ. In nucleotides, the CDR3 is TGTGCCAGCAGCCAAGATAGGCAGGTCAATCAGCCCCAGCATTTT. This codes for CASSQDRQVNQPQHF.

V gene TRBV11-1 combines with J gene TRBJ1-1, with 9 bases lining up with TRBD1. V shed 0 bases and J 3 bases; nucleotides not matched to a gene: 8. Per germline, CDR1 SGHAT and CDR2 FQDESV (reference sequence). There are 17 residues in the CDR3. Here the CDR3 DNA reads TGTGCCAGCAGCTTAGCATGGACAGGGGTTCGGGACACTGAAGCTTTCTTT. Protein sequence: CASSLAWTGVRDTEAFF. The complete variable domain, with remaining parts taken from reference TRBV11-1 and TRBJ1-1, reads EAEVAQSPRYKITEKSQAVAFWCDPISGHATLYWYRQILGQGPELLVQFQDESVVDDSQLPKDRFSAERLKGVDSTLKIQPAELGDSAMYLCASSLAWTGVRDTEAFFGQGTRLTVV.

The chain is built from TRBV5-5 and TRBJ1-1, with D maybe TRBD1 (6 bases). Looked up from germline, CDR1 is SGHKS and CDR2 is YYEKEE (reference sequence). The CDR3 loop spans 16 amino acids. Trimming left V 3 bases short and J 0 bases short, with 15 bases between. CDR3 sequence: CASSWGQGYVNTEAFF. CDR3 nucleotide sequence: TGTGCCAGCAGCTGGGGGCAGGGATACGTGAACACTGAAGCTTTCTTT.

This chain links TRBV18 with TRBJ1-2; D is ambiguous. The CDR3 covers 13 residues. From germline, CDR1 is KGHSH and CDR2 LQKENI. Trimming took 6 bases from V and 4 from J, leaving 12 bases between them. The CDR3, as DNA: TGTGCCAGCTCGGCGACGGAGGCCTATGGCTACACCTTC. It is translated as CASSATEAYGYTF.

V is TRBV9 and J is TRBJ2-3, with 10 bases lining up with TRBD2. J lost 5 bases, V lost 0 bases, and 9 bases had no gene match. The CDR3 contains 17 residues. CDR1 is SGDLS, CDR2 YYNGEE, per germline. CDR3 protein: CASSVAGSGGAGDTQYF. CDR3 nucleotide sequence: TGTGCCAGCAGCGTAGCAGGCAGCGGGGGGGCCGGAGATACGCAGTATTTT.

The rearrangement joins TRBV11-2 to TRBJ2-2, with no clear D. V dropped 2 bases and J dropped 7 bases, with 5 bases sitting between them. The CDR3 spans 12 residues. Germline lookup yields CDR1 SGHAT and CDR2 FQNNGV. CDR3 residues: CASSLMVGELFF. The CDR3 nucleotides read TGTGCCAGCAGCTTAATGGTCGGGGAGCTGTTTTTT.

V is TRBV30 and J is TRBJ2-7, with 8 nucleotides matching TRBD1. The V gene's germline CDR1 is GTSNPN and CDR2 SVGIG (reference sequence). The ends lost 2 bases at V and 3 bases at J; junction bases unmatched: 9. The CDR3 runs 15 residues. The DNA for the CDR3 is TGTGCCTGGAGTACTTCGTCAGGGGGCCACTACGAGCAGTACTTC. Protein sequence: CAWSTSSGGHYEQYF. Full variable domain (missing parts from reference TRBV30 and TRBJ2-7): SQTIHQWPATLVQPVGSPLSLECTVEGTSNPNLYWYRQAAGRGLQLLFYSVGIGQISSEVPQNLSASRPQDRQFILSSKKLLLSDSGFYLCAWSTSSGGHYEQYFGPGTRLTVT.

The chain is built from TRBV11-2 and TRBJ1-5; D is possibly TRBD1 (5 bases). Trimming cost V 0 bases and J 14 bases, with 14 bases left between them. From germline, CDR1 is SGHAT and CDR2 FQNNGV. The CDR3 totals 13 residues. DNA of the CDR3: TGTGCCAGCAGCTTAGAGGGAGGGGCAGGAAAGCATTTT. Translation: CASSLEGGAGKHF. Filled out from reference TRBV11-2 and TRBJ1-5, the complete variable domain reads EAGVAQSPRYKIIEKRQSVAFWCNPISGHATLYWYQQILGQGPKLLIQFQNNGVVDDSQLPKDRFSAERLKGVDSTLKIQPAKLEDSAVYLCASSLEGGAGKHFGDGTRLSIL.

The rearrangement joins TRBV5-6 to TRBJ2-1, with unresolved D. The CDR3 consists of 13 residues. Trimming took 5 bases from V and 8 from J, leaving 14 bases between them. Looked up from germline, CDR1 is SGHDT and CDR2 is YYEEEE. CDR3 loop: CASRLNSHDEQFF. The DNA for the CDR3 is TGTGCCAGCAGATTAAACAGTCACGATGAGCAGTTCTTC.

CDR3: CASSWMDSANTEAFF. The CDR3 DNA reads TGTGCCAGCAGCTGGATGGACAGTGCCAACACTGAAGCTTTCTTT. The rearrangement links TRBV7-2 to TRBJ1-1, with a possible D match to TRBD1 (6 bases). The V gene's germline CDR1 is SGHTA and CDR2 FQGNSA. The CDR3 sequence is 15 residues long. V dropped 4 bases and J dropped 2 bases, with 14 bases sitting between them.

The genes are TRBV5-1 and TRBJ2-7; tentatively, D is TRBD1 (5 bases). The germline V gene has CDR1 SGHRS and CDR2 YFSETQ. V lost 3 bases and J 1 base, leaving 11 bases between the germline ends. The CDR3 has 14 residues. The CDR3 loop is CASSSNTGSYEQYF. The CDR3 bases are TGCGCCAGCAGCTCGAACACAGGATCCTACGAGCAGTACTTC.

This chain connects TRBV6-1 to TRBJ1-1; 12 bases agree with TRBD1. V lost 4 bases to trimming and J lost 4 bases; unmatched junction nucleotides: 13. CDR1 is MNHNS, CDR2 SASEGT, per germline. This CDR3 has 18 amino acids. CDR3 in DNA: TGTGCCAGCAGTGCAGCGGGACCGGGACAGGGGGCGCGCACTGAAGCTTTCTTT. Its translation is CASSAAGPGQGARTEAFF.

J is TRBJ1-2 and V is TRBV27; TRBD1 agrees at 9 bases. The CDR3 is made up of 13 amino acids. V lost 7 bases, J lost 8 bases, and 8 bases stayed unmatched. CDR1 and CDR2 (germline): MNHEY, SMNVEV (reference sequence). The CDR3 DNA sequence: TGTGCCAGCACCCGGACAGGGGTTGACGGCTACACCTTC. Amino acids: CASTRTGVDGYTF.

The chain uses TRBV7-3 and TRBJ1-2; TRBD1 matches at 11 bases. With 6 bases clipped from V and 6 bases from J, the junction kept 3 bases outside the gene matches. CDR3 size: 13 residues. Germline loops: CDR1 SGHTA, CDR2 FQGTGA. DNA for the CDR3: TGTGCCAGCAGTATGGGACAGGGGGATGGCTACACCTTC. Translation gives CASSMGQGDGYTF.

The CDR3 nucleotides are TGTGCCAGCAGCCCTCAACAGGGAGGAGTAGAGACCCAGTACTTC. Translated, it gives CASSPQQGGVETQYF. The gene calls are TRBV28 and TRBJ2-5; possibly TRBD1 or TRBD2 for D (6 bases each). The CDR3 consists of 15 residues. Trimming cost V 6 bases and J 4 bases, with 18 bases left between them. Germline V gene data show CDR1 as MDHEN and CDR2 as SYDVKM. Together with reference TRBV28 and TRBJ2-5, the CDR3 gives the full variable domain: DVKVTQSSRYLVKRTGEKVFLECVQDMDHENMFWYRQDPGLGLRLIYFSYDVKMKEKGDIPEGYSVSREKKERFSLILESASTNQTSMYLCASSPQQGGVETQYFGPGTRLLVL.

This clone was counted between two and nine times. The chain carries TRBV21-1 and TRBJ1-2; the table's TRBD1 call for D was not verified on the DNA. TRBV21-1 represents a pseudogene. The CDR3 contains 14 residues. The CDR3 region is CASLQTPTGYGYTF. CDR3 coding DNA: TGTGCCAGCTTACAGACCCCTACTGGCTATGGCTACACCTTC.

V gene TRBV19 combines with J gene TRBJ1-1, with 7 bases that match TRBD1. The CDR3 contains 13 residues. Germline loops: CDR1 LNHDA, CDR2 SQIVND (reference sequence). V lost 7 bases to trimming and J lost 5 bases; unmatched junction nucleotides: 7. The CDR3 reads CASTTGVQTEAFF. CDR3 coding DNA: TGTGCCAGTACCACAGGGGTGCAGACTGAAGCTTTCTTT.

The rearrangement links TRBV28 to TRBJ1-2; unclear D gene. V was pared by 5 bases and J by 1 base, with 8 bases between. The CDR3 spans 13 residues. The germline V gene has CDR1 MDHEN and CDR2 SYDVKM. The CDR3 DNA follows: TGTGCCAGCAGTCCCCGGCGTAACTATGGCTACACCTTC. Protein product: CASSPRRNYGYTF.

The chain joins TRBV19 to TRBJ2-7, with 10 nucleotides matching TRBD2. With V trimmed by 6 bases and J by 0 bases, 5 bases remained unmatched. CDR3 length: 15 amino acids. Germline V lookup: CDR1 LNHDA, CDR2 SQIVND (reference sequence). CDR3 in DNA: TGTGCCAGTAGGTCACTAGCGGGGCCCTCCTACGAGCAGTACTTC. Protein: CASRSLAGPSYEQYF.

This chain joins TRBV5-4 and TRBJ2-6; 8 positions agree with TRBD1. CDR1 and CDR2 from the germline V gene are SGHNT and YYREEE (reference sequence). The CDR3 contains 17 residues. Trimming removed 0 bases from V and 4 bases from J; junction bases left unmatched: 6. The CDR3 region has the DNA TGTGCCAGCAGCTTGGGGGGGACAGGTGCCGGGGCCAACGTCCTGACTTTC. This sequence encodes CASSLGGTGAGANVLTF.

The chain couples TRBV6-1 to TRBJ1-1; 8 nucleotides agree with TRBD1. Germline V gives CDR1 MNHNS, CDR2 SASEGT. Unmatched junction bases numbered 7, after V lost 6 bases and J lost 10 bases. The CDR3 consists of 12 residues. Here the CDR3 reads CASSLQGEGAFF. CDR3 DNA: TGTGCCAGCAGCTTACAGGGGGAGGGAGCTTTCTTT.

The V call is TRBV28, the J call TRBJ1-2, with unresolved D. CDR1 and CDR2 (germline): MDHEN, SYDVKM. V gave up 8 bases and J gave up 4 bases, with 17 bases separating them. This CDR3 has 14 residues. CDR3 amino acids: CASGRPSLPYGYTF. CDR3 sequence (DNA): TGTGCCAGCGGGCGGCCGTCACTGCCCTATGGCTACACCTTC.

This sequence joins TRBV7-3 and TRBJ2-2; possible D gene TRBD1, 6 bases. The germline V gene encodes CDR1 SGHTA and CDR2 FQGTGA. The ends were cut back, 1 base at V and 1 base at J, with 10 bases in the middle. The CDR3 is 16 residues long. In nucleotides, the CDR3 is TGTGCCAGCAGCTTAAGACAGGCGATGAACACCGGGGAGCTGTTTTTT. Encoded protein: CASSLRQAMNTGELFF.

V gene TRBV12-5 combines with J gene TRBJ2-7; 10 bases line up with TRBD1. The trim removed 6 bases at V and 2 bases at J, leaving 13 bases unmatched. CDR1 and CDR2 (germline): LGHNT, FRNRAP. CDR3 length: 17 residues. The CDR3 protein is CASGHTSGTGVPYEQYF. Written as DNA, the CDR3 is TGTGCTAGTGGGCACACATCCGGGACAGGGGTCCCCTACGAGCAGTACTTC.

This chain links TRBV5-1 with TRBJ2-5; TRBD1 aligns across 9 bases. The CDR3 totals 16 residues. The junction had 11 bases not matched to a gene; V was cut back by 3 bases and J by 5 bases. The germline V gene encodes CDR1 SGHRS and CDR2 YFSETQ. CDR3 DNA sequence: TGCGCCAGCAGCTCGATCACAGGGGGCGCGTGGGAGACCCAGTACTTC. This gives the protein CASSSITGGAWETQYF.

This sequence joins TRBV15 and TRBJ1-3, with 7 bases identical to TRBD1. With V trimmed by 4 bases and J by 0 bases, 3 bases remained unmatched. CDR1 LNHNV and CDR2 YYDKDF come from the germline V gene (reference sequence). CDR3 size: 15 residues. CDR3 nucleotides: TGTGCCACCAGCATTCGGACAGGCTCTGGAAACACCATATATTTT. Protein: CATSIRTGSGNTIYF.

J is TRBJ2-7 and V is TRBV11-2; a weak D match, TRBD1 (6 bases). V was clipped by 5 bases and J by 4 bases, with 12 bases between them. The CDR3 has 13 residues. Germline V gene sequence: CDR1 SGHAT, CDR2 FQNNGV. Written as DNA, the CDR3 is TGTGCCAGCAGCCCCGACAGGTTGTACGAGCAGTACTTC. This codes for CASSPDRLYEQYF.

CDR3 DNA: TGTGCCAGTAACCCGACAGGGGTGGCCAAAAACATTCAGTACTTC. This sequence encodes CASNPTGVAKNIQYF. V usage is TRBV19 and J usage is TRBJ2-4; 8 bases fit TRBD1. V lost 7 bases to trimming and J lost 1 base; unmatched junction nucleotides: 6. The CDR3 spans 15 residues. CDR1 is LNHDA and CDR2 is SQIVND in the germline V gene (reference sequence).

The rearrangement uses TRBV19 and TRBJ2-1; D possibly corresponds to TRBD1 (8 bases). CDR3 length: 16 residues. Deletions cut 4 bases from V and 10 bases from J, with 23 bases between. Germline CDR1 and CDR2: LNHDA and SQIVND (reference sequence). In DNA, the CDR3 is TGTGCCAGTAGTAGGCAGAGGACAGGGAGCGGGATGGAGCAGTTCTTC. Translation gives CASSRQRTGSGMEQFF.